This TCR beta chain was identified in a study of PD-1 blockade in classical Hodgkin lymphoma. On the study more broadly: Patients were dosed intravenously with nivolumab at 3 mg/kg every 2 weeks.

As concerns this clone: Its antigen remains unidentified.

The CDR3 spans 15 residues. Per germline, CDR1 MDHEN and CDR2 SYDVKM. V shed 5 bases, J shed 0 bases, and the junction held 3 bases outside the gene matches. Indicated time point: cycle 4 day 1 (C4D1), after 6 weeks of nivolumab. All the patients suffered relapse after autologous stem cell transplantation, and brentuximab vedotin exposure differed. Overall study results and limits: Baseline diversity resembling that of newly diagnosed patients was seen in complete responders.

Using immunoSEQ multiplex PCR, the repertoire was profiled, and TCRdb retains in-frame clones only, with some absent. This sample carries approximately 96,000 clones, 85% to 95% of them seen once, and the ten largest clones take roughly 2.1%. This receptor was identified in a human donor with classical Hodgkin lymphoma. Sequences were derived from peripheral blood mononuclear cells (PBMCs), sampled before the fourth cycle of nivolumab. The chain joins TRBV28 to TRBJ2-7, with 11 bases identical to TRBD2. The CDR3 nucleotides are TGTGCCAGCAGTCCGACTAGCGGGACCTCCTACGAGCAGTACTTC. Amino acid sequence: CASSPTSGTSYEQYF.